The 7 T cell receptor beta chains reported below all come from one sample, sequenced in a study of T cell responses to AZD1222 COVID-19 vaccine. Assay: immunoSEQ multiplex PCR; the TCRdb copy retains only in-frame clones and omits some. The table includes 250,000 to 300,000 clones, almost 95% detected once. Sequences were derived from peripheral blood, sampled 28 days after the second AZD1222 dose. These receptors were taken from an adult who received the AZD1222 COVID-19 vaccine.

CDR3 bases: TGTGCCAGCAGCTTGGGCGGGCAAGGGTACGAGCAGTACTTC. It yields the protein CASSLGGQGYEQYF. The chain joins TRBV7-2 to TRBJ2-7, with D perhaps matching TRBD2 (5 bases). CDR1 is SGHTA, CDR2 FQGNSA, per germline. The ends were cut back, 3 bases at V and 4 bases at J, with 13 bases in the middle. This CDR3 is built from 14 residues.

The rearrangement joins TRBV28 to TRBJ1-1; D gene uncertain. Per the germline V gene, CDR1 is MDHEN and CDR2 is SYDVKM. The CDR3 is 14 residues long. V shed 2 bases and J shed 0 bases, with 7 bases lying between them. The CDR3 is CASSLTLVNTEAFF. As DNA, the CDR3 is TGTGCCAGCAGTTTAACTTTGGTGAACACTGAAGCTTTCTTT.

Remarks on this clone: Other DNA variants within this sample encode the same CDR3. The chain is built from TRBV12-3 or TRBV12-4 and TRBJ2-7; D ambiguous. Trimming took 1 base from V and 6 from J, leaving 4 bases between them. The CDR3 is made up of 11 amino acids. The DNA for the CDR3 is TGTGCCAGCAGTTTAGGCGGCGAGCAGTACTTC. It yields the protein CASSLGGEQYF.

The J gene is TRBJ2-1, the V gene TRBV24-1, with D possibly TRBD1 on 5 matching bases. Germline CDR1 KGHDR, CDR2 SFDVKD. V lost 0 bases, J lost 4 bases, and 12 bases lay in between. The CDR3 is made up of 16 amino acids. CDR3 DNA: TGTGCCACCAGTGATTTGGGGGCAGAGAATTACAATGAGCAGTTCTTC. Translated, it gives CATSDLGAENYNEQFF.

This clone was observed a single time. This chain joins TRBV5-1 and TRBJ2-2; tentative D call: TRBD2 (5 bases). Germline CDR1 and CDR2: SGHRS and YFSETQ. The CDR3 spans 19 residues. Deletions cut 2 bases from V and 4 bases from J, with 24 bases between. The DNA for the CDR3 is TGCGCCAGCAGCTTTGGCCGGGCCCCGGGGTCCGTAACCACCGGGGAGCTGTTTTTT. Its translation: CASSFGRAPGSVTTGELFF. Supplemented by reference TRBV5-1 and TRBJ2-2, the full variable domain reads KAGVTQTPRYLIKTRGQQVTLSCSPISGHRSVSWYQQTPGQGLQFLFEYFSETQRNKGNFPGRFSGRQFSNSRSEMNVSTLELGDSALYLCASSFGRAPGSVTTGELFFGEGSRLTVL.

This chain links TRBV7-2 with TRBJ2-1, with TRBD1 matching over 8 bases. This CDR3 is built from 17 residues. Germline V gene data show CDR1 as SGHTA and CDR2 as FQGNSA. The V segment lost 4 bases and the J segment 3 bases; nucleotides outside the gene matches: 11. CDR3 sequence: CASSSTPLGTGYNEQFF. CDR3 in DNA: TGTGCCAGCAGCTCCACTCCCCTTGGGACAGGCTACAATGAGCAGTTCTTC. The variable domain in full, completed from reference TRBV7-2 and TRBJ2-1, reads GAGVSQSPSNKVTEKGKDVELRCDPISGHTALYWYRQSLGQGLEFLIYFQGNSAPDKSGLPSDRFSAERTGGSVSTLTIQRTQQEDSAVYLCASSSTPLGTGYNEQFFGPGTRLTVL.

V and J are TRBV4-1 and TRBJ1-2; unclear D gene. Between the trimmed V and J ends, which lost 1 base and 4 bases, there was a span of 7 bases. The CDR3 is 13 residues long. Germline values: CDR1 MGHRA, CDR2 YSYEKL. CDR3 DNA: TGCGCCAGCAGCCAAGGTACGGCCTATGGCTACACCTTC. Translation: CASSQGTAYGYTF.